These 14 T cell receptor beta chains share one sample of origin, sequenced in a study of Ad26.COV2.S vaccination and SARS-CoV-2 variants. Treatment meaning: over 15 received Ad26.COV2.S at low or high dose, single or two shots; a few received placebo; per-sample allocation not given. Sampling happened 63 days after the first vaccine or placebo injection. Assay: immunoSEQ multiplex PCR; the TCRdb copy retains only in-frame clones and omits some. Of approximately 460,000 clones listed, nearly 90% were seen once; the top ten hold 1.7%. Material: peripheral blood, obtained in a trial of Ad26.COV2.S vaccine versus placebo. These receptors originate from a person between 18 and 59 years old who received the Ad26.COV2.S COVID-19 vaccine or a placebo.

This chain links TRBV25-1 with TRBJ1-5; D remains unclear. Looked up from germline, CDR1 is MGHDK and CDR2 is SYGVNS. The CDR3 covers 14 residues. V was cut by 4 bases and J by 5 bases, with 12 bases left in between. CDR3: CASSAAQVDQPQHF. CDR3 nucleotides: TGTGCCAGCAGTGCCGCTCAGGTGGATCAGCCCCAGCATTTT.

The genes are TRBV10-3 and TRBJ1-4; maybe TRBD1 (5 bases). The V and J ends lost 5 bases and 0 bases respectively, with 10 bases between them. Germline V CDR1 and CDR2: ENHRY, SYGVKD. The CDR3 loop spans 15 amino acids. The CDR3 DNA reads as TGTGCCATCAGTAGAGGGGACGCAACTAATGAAAAACTGTTTTTT. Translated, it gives CAISRGDATNEKLFF.

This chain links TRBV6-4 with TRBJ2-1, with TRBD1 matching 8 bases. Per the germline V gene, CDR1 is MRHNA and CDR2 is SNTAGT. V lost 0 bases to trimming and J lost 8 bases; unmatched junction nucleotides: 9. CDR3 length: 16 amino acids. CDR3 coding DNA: TGTGCCAGCAGTGACTCGGCGGACAGGGTAAACCATGAGCAGTTCTTC. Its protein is CASSDSADRVNHEQFF.

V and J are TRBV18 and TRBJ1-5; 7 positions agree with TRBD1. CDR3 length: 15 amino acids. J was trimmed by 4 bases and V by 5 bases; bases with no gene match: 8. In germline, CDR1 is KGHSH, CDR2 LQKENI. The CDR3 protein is CASSVQGNPNQPQHF. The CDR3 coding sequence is TGTGCCAGCTCAGTACAGGGGAACCCAAATCAGCCCCAGCATTTT. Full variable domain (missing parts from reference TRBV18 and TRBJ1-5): NAGVMQNPRHLVRRRGQEARLRCSPMKGHSHVYWYRQLPEEGLKFMVYLQKENIIDESGMPKERFSAEFPKEGPSILRIQQVVRGDSAAYFCASSVQGNPNQPQHFGDGTRLSIL.

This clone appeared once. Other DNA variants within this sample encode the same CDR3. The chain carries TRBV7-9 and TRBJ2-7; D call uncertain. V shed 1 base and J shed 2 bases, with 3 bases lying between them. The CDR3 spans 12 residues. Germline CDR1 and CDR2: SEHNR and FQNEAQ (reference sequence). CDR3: CASSLGAYEQYF. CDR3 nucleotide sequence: TGTGCCAGCAGCTTAGGGGCCTACGAGCAGTACTTC.

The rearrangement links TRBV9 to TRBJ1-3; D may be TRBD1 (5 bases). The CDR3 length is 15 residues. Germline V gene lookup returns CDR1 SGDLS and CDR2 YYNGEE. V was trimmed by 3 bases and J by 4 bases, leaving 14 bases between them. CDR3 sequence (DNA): TGTGCCAGCAGCGCCCGGGGGTTGGGCGGAAACACCATATATTTT. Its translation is CASSARGLGGNTIYF.

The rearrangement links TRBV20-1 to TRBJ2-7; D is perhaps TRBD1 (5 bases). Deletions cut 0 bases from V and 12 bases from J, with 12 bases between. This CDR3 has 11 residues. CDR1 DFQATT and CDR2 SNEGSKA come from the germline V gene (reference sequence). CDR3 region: CSARDLGVMYF. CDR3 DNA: TGCAGTGCTAGAGATCTAGGGGTCATGTACTTC.

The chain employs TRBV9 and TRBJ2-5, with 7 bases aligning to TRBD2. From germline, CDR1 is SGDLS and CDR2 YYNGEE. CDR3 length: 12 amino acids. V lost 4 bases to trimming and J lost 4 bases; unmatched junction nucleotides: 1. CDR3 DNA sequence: TGTGCCAGCAGCCGCGGGAGAGAGACCCAGTACTTC. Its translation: CASSRGRETQYF.

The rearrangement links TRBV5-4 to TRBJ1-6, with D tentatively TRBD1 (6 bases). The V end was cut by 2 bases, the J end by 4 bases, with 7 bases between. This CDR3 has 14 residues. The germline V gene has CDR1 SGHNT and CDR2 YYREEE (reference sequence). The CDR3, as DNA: TGTGCCAGCAGCTTTACAGGGTATAATTCACCCCTCCACTTT. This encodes CASSFTGYNSPLHF.

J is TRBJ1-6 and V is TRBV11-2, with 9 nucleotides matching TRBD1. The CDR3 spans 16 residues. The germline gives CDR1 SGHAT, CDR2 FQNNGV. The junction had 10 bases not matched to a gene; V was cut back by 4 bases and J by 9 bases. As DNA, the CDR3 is TGTGCCAGCAGCTCCCGCGTGGGACAGGGAAGTTCACCCCTCCACTTT. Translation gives CASSSRVGQGSSPLHF.

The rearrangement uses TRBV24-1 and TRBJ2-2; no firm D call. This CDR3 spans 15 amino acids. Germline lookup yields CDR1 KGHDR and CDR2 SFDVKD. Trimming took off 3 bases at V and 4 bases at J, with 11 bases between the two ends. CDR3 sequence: CATSDPRAVTGELFF. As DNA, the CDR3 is TGTGCCACCAGTGATCCACGGGCGGTCACCGGGGAGCTGTTTTTT.

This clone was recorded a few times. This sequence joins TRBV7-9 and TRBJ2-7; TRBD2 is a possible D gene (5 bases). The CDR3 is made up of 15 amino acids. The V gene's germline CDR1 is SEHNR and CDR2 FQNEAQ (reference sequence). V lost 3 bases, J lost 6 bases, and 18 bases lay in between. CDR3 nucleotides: TGTGCCAGCAGCTTGCCCGCCGAGAGGGTGGCCGAGCAGTACTTC. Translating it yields CASSLPAERVAEQYF.

CDR3 protein: CASSEQGSYEQYF. CDR3 nucleotides: TGTGCCAGCAGTGAACAGGGTTCCTACGAGCAGTACTTC. The chain is built from TRBV6-1 and TRBJ2-7; maybe TRBD1 (5 bases). Germline V lookup: CDR1 MNHNS, CDR2 SASEGT. V lost 2 bases to trimming and J lost 1 base, with 6 bases between them. The CDR3 is 13 amino acids.

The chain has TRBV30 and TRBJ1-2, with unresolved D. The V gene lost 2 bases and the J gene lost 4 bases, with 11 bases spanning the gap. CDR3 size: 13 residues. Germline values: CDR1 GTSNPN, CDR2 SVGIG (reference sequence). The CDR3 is CAWSRKLSYGYTF. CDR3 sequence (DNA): TGTGCCTGGAGTAGGAAACTGTCCTATGGCTACACCTTC.